A selection of T cell receptor beta chains follows, all from one sample in a study of post-analysis software for immune sequencing data. Each CDR3 protein is one row after TCRdb ran MiXCR on the PCR reads. The table shows a few hundred thousand distinct CDR3 sequences, with less than 40% occurring only once. Sequences were obtained from blood. The receptor set was obtained from a girl aged 5-17 years with multiple sclerosis. The CDR3 runs from the conserved cysteine through the conserved F or W. A D gene is named only where the DNA matches it firmly. Expanded clones are given a class, and other clones once, few, many or no size at all.

clone size: .; J gene: TRBJ2-1; V gene: TRBV20-1; D gene: TRBD2; CDR3 DNA: TGCAGTGCTCTATCTCCCTTACTAGCGATAAATGAGCAGTTCTTC; CDR3 protein: CSALSPLLAINEQFF
clone size: many; J gene: TRBJ2-6; V gene: TRBV20-1; D gene: .; CDR3 DNA: TGCAGTGCCGGACGGGCCAACGTCCTGACTTTC; CDR3 protein: CSAGRANVLTF
clone size: .; J gene: TRBJ2-1; V gene: TRBV19; D gene: .; CDR3 DNA: TGTGCCAGTAGTAAGGGGGGGCTTGTGTGGCAGTTCTTC; CDR3 protein: CASSKGGLVWQFF
clone size: many; J gene: TRBJ2-1; V gene: TRBV20-1; D gene: .; CDR3 DNA: TGCAGTGCCAGACAAGTCGCTCCTACAATTGAGCAGTTCTTC; CDR3 protein: CSARQVAPTIEQFF
clone size: .; J gene: TRBJ2-3; V gene: TRBV21-1; D gene: .; CDR3 DNA: TGTGCCAGCAGCGGGCCCAAGGGCTCAGATACGCGGTATTTT; CDR3 protein: CASSGPKGSDTRYF
clone size: many; J gene: TRBJ2-3; V gene: TRBV7-6; D gene: .; CDR3 DNA: TGTGCCAGCAGCTTAGAGACCCGTTGGCAGGGGGGTGATACGCAGTATTTT; CDR3 protein: CASSLETRWQGGDTQYF
clone size: .; J gene: TRBJ2-7; V gene: TRBV9; D gene: .; CDR3 DNA: TGTGCCAGCAGCCCGTGGGACACCGCCTACGAGCAGTACTTC; CDR3 protein: CASSPWDTAYEQYF
clone size: .; J gene: TRBJ2-1; V gene: TRBV11-2; D gene: .; CDR3 DNA: TGTGCCAGCAGCTTAGTCCGGAGCGACAATGAGCGGTTCTTC; CDR3 protein: CASSLVRSDNERFF
clone size: few; J gene: TRBJ2-7; V gene: TRBV6-6; D gene: .; CDR3 DNA: TGTGCCAGCAGCATACGGGACGGACACGAGCAGTACTTC; CDR3 protein: CASSIRDGHEQYF
clone size: .; J gene: TRBJ1-5; V gene: TRBV6-5; D gene: TRBD1; CDR3 DNA: TGTGCCAGCAGCCCTGGACAGGGGGCTTTTCAGCCCCAGCATTTT; CDR3 protein: CASSPGQGAFQPQHF
clone size: .; J gene: TRBJ2-5; V gene: TRBV20-1; D gene: .; CDR3 DNA: TGCAGTGCTAGAGTGGAGCCGGTGGAGACCCAGTACTTC; CDR3 protein: CSARVEPVETQYF
clone size: many; J gene: TRBJ2-3; V gene: TRBV7-2; D gene: TRBD2; CDR3 DNA: TGTGCCAGCAGCTTAGCGCTACTAGCGGGTGTCACAGATACGCAGTATTTT; CDR3 protein: CASSLALLAGVTDTQYF
clone size: many; J gene: TRBJ2-3; V gene: TRBV6-2/TRBV6-3; D gene: TRBD2; CDR3 DNA: TGTGCCAGCAGAAGTAGCGGGAGAGACACAGATACGCAGTATTTT; CDR3 protein: CASRSSGRDTDTQYF
clone size: .; J gene: TRBJ2-7; V gene: TRBV5-1; D gene: TRBD2; CDR3 DNA: TGCGCCAGCAGCTCGAGCGGGAGCGACCACAATGAGCAGTACTTC; CDR3 protein: CASSSSGSDHNEQYF
clone size: many; J gene: TRBJ1-5; V gene: TRBV7-2; D gene: .; CDR3 DNA: TGTGCCAGCAGCTTGTCGGGGGCCACGGGAAATCAGCCCCAGCATTTT; CDR3 protein: CASSLSGATGNQPQHF
clone size: .; J gene: TRBJ1-5; V gene: TRBV12-3/TRBV12-4; D gene: TRBD1; CDR3 DNA: TGTGCCGGCAGTCCGGGACAGTTTCAGCCCCAGCATTTT; CDR3 protein: CAGSPGQFQPQHF
clone size: few; J gene: TRBJ2-7; V gene: TRBV5-1; D gene: .; CDR3 DNA: TGCGCCAGCAGCAGGAGGGTAACATCAGTCCCCTACGAGCAGTACTTC; CDR3 protein: CASSRRVTSVPYEQYF
clone size: many; J gene: TRBJ2-5; V gene: TRBV7-2; D gene: TRBD1; CDR3 DNA: TGTGCCAGCAGCCCGACAGGGGATTATCTAGAGACCCAGTACTTC; CDR3 protein: CASSPTGDYLETQYF
clone size: once; J gene: TRBJ1-5; V gene: TRBV27; D gene: .; CDR3 DNA: TGTGCCAGCAGCTCAGGTGTAGGGAGCGAGGTCCAGCCCCGGCATTTT; CDR3 protein: CASSSGVGSEVQPRHF
clone size: few; J gene: TRBJ2-1; V gene: TRBV7-3; D gene: TRBD1; CDR3 DNA: TGTGCCAGCAGCTTGGACAGGGAAACCTACAATGAGCAGTTCTTC; CDR3 protein: CASSLDRETYNEQFF
clone size: many; J gene: TRBJ1-2; V gene: TRBV20-1; D gene: .; CDR3 DNA: TGCAGTGCTCATCCACGGACGGCGGGACATGGCTACACCTTC; CDR3 protein: CSAHPRTAGHGYTF
clone size: many; J gene: TRBJ2-7; V gene: TRBV19; D gene: TRBD1; CDR3 DNA: TGTGCCAGTCGTAGGCCCTTCCGGGACAGGGGGCATCAATGGGACGAGCAGTACTTC; CDR3 protein: CASRRPFRDRGHQWDEQYF
clone size: once; J gene: TRBJ2-5; V gene: TRBV20-1; D gene: .; CDR3 DNA: TGCAGTGCTAGAGATCGCGGCTTAGCACAAGAGACCCAGTACTTC; CDR3 protein: CSARDRGLAQETQYF
clone size: .; J gene: TRBJ2-1; V gene: TRBV5-6; D gene: .; CDR3 DNA: TGTGCCAGCAGCTTGTGTGAGACCCAGTTCTTC; CDR3 protein: CASSLCETQFF